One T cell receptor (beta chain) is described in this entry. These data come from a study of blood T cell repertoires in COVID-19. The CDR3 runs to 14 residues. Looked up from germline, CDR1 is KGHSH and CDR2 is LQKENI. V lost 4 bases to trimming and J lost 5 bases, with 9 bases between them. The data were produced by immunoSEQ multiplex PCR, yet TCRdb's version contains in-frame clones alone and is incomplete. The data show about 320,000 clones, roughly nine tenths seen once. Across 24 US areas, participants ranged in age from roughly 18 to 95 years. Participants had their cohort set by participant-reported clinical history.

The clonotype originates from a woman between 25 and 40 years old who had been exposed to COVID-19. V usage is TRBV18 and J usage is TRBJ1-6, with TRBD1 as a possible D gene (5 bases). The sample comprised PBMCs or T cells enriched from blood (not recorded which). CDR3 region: CASSLRQNNSPLHF. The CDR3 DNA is TGTGCCAGCTCACTTAGACAGAATAATTCACCCCTCCACTTT.